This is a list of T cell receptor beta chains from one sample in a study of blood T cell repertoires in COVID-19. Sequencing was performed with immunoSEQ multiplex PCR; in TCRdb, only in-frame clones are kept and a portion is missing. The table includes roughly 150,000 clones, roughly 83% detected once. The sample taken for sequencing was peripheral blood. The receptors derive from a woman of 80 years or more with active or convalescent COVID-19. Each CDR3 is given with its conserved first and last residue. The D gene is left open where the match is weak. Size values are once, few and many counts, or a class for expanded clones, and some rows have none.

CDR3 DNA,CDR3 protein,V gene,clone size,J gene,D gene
TGTGCCAGCAGCCTGACAGACGCTAACTATGGCTACACCTTC,CASSLTDANYGYTF,TRBV11-3,-,TRBJ1-2,-
TGTGCCAGCAGTTTGACTAGCGGGGGGTCCTACGAGCAGTACTTC,CASSLTSGGSYEQYF,TRBV7-6,-,TRBJ2-7,TRBD2
TGTGCCAGCAGTTACCCGGCCCAGGGCGCTGAAGCTTTCTTT,CASSYPAQGAEAFF,TRBV6-2/TRBV6-3,-,TRBJ1-1,-
TGTGCCAGCAAGCCTCTGGGGAGTAGTGGGTATGGCTACACCTTC,CASKPLGSSGYGYTF,TRBV7-9,-,TRBJ1-2,-
TGCGCCAGCAGCCAAGATGGGGTGGGGCAGGGCCGCCTAAATAGCAATCAGCCCCAGCATTTT,CASSQDGVGQGRLNSNQPQHF,TRBV4-1,-,TRBJ1-5,-
TGTGCCAGCAGCTTGGGGAAGGGAAGGGGGACTGAAGCTTTCTTT,CASSLGKGRGTEAFF,TRBV7-9,-,TRBJ1-1,-
TGCGCCAGCAGCCAAGGGACAGGGAGTGCCAATCAGCCCCAGCATTTT,CASSQGTGSANQPQHF,TRBV4-1,-,TRBJ1-5,TRBD1
TGTGCCAGCAGCGCCCGGGACAGCCCTTACAATGAGCAGTTCTTC,CASSARDSPYNEQFF,TRBV9,-,TRBJ2-1,TRBD1
TGCGCCAGCAGCTCTAGCGGGGAGGTAAACATTCAGTACTTC,CASSSSGEVNIQYF,TRBV5-1,-,TRBJ2-4,TRBD2
TGCGCCAGCAGCCTTAGTCCGGGGTTGAACACTGAAGCTTTCTTT,CASSLSPGLNTEAFF,TRBV5-1,-,TRBJ1-1,-
TGTGCCAGCAGCCTCGGACAGGGGGCAGCTTCTGGAAACACCATATATTTT,CASSLGQGAASGNTIYF,TRBV7-8,-,TRBJ1-3,TRBD1
TGCAGCGCCGGTCGGGTTCCGGATGGTGAGCAGTTCTTC,CSAGRVPDGEQFF,TRBV29-1,once,TRBJ2-1,-
TGTGCCAGCAGCTTAGTAGGCGGCTACGAGCAGTACTTC,CASSLVGGYEQYF,TRBV7-2,-,TRBJ2-7,-
TGTGCCAGCAGCTTAAGCCCAGCGGGGGGGCTAGAGACCCAGTACTTC,CASSLSPAGGLETQYF,TRBV7-2,-,TRBJ2-5,TRBD2
TGTGCCAGCAGGGTAGGGCTAGCGGGAACAGATACGCAGTATTTT,CASRVGLAGTDTQYF,TRBV7-9,-,TRBJ2-3,TRBD2
TGTGCCAGCAGTTACTCGTGGACAGGGGGTAGAGACGAGCAGTACTTC,CASSYSWTGGRDEQYF,TRBV6-5,-,TRBJ2-7,TRBD1
TGTGCCAGCAGTGAAAGGGTGTTGGGGGCCCACCAAGAGACCCAGTACTTC,CASSERVLGAHQETQYF,TRBV2,-,TRBJ2-5,-
TGTGCCAGCAGCCTACTAGGTAGGGAGACCCAGTACTTC,CASSLLGRETQYF,TRBV12-3/TRBV12-4,-,TRBJ2-5,-
TGTGCCAGCAGTGGGGCGGGGGCGAGGAACACTGAAGCTTTCTTT,CASSGAGARNTEAFF,TRBV2,-,TRBJ1-1,-
TGTGCCAGCAGCGCCCGGACAGTTGCAACTAATGAAAAACTGTTTTTT,CASSARTVATNEKLFF,TRBV7-9,-,TRBJ1-4,-
TGTGCCAGCAGCGTAGCGGCAGGCCAAAATGAAAAACTGTTTTTT,CASSVAAGQNEKLFF,TRBV9,-,TRBJ1-4,-
TGTGCCAGCAGCTTAGAGCCTAGCTCTGGAAACACCATATATTTT,CASSLEPSSGNTIYF,TRBV11-2,many,TRBJ1-3,-
TGTGCCAGCACCTCCTTGGGGGGCGGGGAGCTGTTTTTT,CASTSLGGGELFF,TRBV3-1/TRBV3-2,-,TRBJ2-2,-
TGTGCCAGCAGCCAGATCACAGATACGCAGTATTTT,CASSQITDTQYF,TRBV7-2,-,TRBJ2-3,-
TGTGCCAGCAGCGCGGGACAGTCGAACACTGAAGCTTTCTTT,CASSAGQSNTEAFF,TRBV9,-,TRBJ1-1,TRBD1
TGTGCCAGCAGTTACCCTCCTCAGGTTTCTGGAAACACCATATATTTT,CASSYPPQVSGNTIYF,TRBV6-2/TRBV6-3,-,TRBJ1-3,-
TGTGCCAGCAGCTTAGTCAGCTCCTACGAGCAGTACTTC,CASSLVSSYEQYF,TRBV7-2,-,TRBJ2-7,-
TGTGCCAGCAGGATACAGCCAAATCAGCCCCAGCATTTT,CASRIQPNQPQHF,TRBV7-2,-,TRBJ1-5,-
TGCGCCAGCAGCCAAGATCCGGCCAGGGGACAAGAGACCCAGTACTTC,CASSQDPARGQETQYF,TRBV4-1,-,TRBJ2-5,-
TGTGCCAGCAGCCCCCAGGGGGCCTTTAATGAAAAACTGTTTTTT,CASSPQGAFNEKLFF,TRBV11-2,-,TRBJ1-4,TRBD1
TGTGCCAGCAGCCCCCGGGGGATAGATACGCAGTATTTT,CASSPRGIDTQYF,TRBV7-2,once,TRBJ2-3,-
TGTGCCACCGCCTCTCCGGTGGGGGGAACTGAAGCTTTCTTT,CATASPVGGTEAFF,TRBV10-3,-,TRBJ1-1,-
TGTGCCAGCAGTTACTACACAGGGGCCAGCGACGAGCAGTACTTC,CASSYYTGASDEQYF,TRBV6-6,-,TRBJ2-7,TRBD1
TGTGCCAGTAGTACAGGGAACACTGAAGCTTTCTTT,CASSTGNTEAFF,TRBV19,-,TRBJ1-1,-
TGTGCCAGTAGTATAGGGGACAGGGTTTACACCATATATTTT,CASSIGDRVYTIYF,TRBV19,once,TRBJ1-3,TRBD1
TGTGCCAGCAGCCCTCAGTTTGGTAATTCACCCCTCCACTTT,CASSPQFGNSPLHF,TRBV9,-,TRBJ1-6,-
TGTGCCAGTAGTCCCCTGGAAGACAGCTACGAGCAGTACTTC,CASSPLEDSYEQYF,TRBV19,-,TRBJ2-7,-
TGTGCCAGCAGCCCGGGACAGGGCGTCGAAGAGACCCAGTACTTC,CASSPGQGVEETQYF,TRBV6-5,-,TRBJ2-5,TRBD1
TGTGGAGTTCAAAGGGGCCTGAACACTGAAGCTTTCTTT,CGVQRGLNTEAFF,TRBV6-5,-,TRBJ1-1,-
TGTGCCAGTAGTATAGCTCGGGGAGGTGGCTACACCTTC,CASSIARGGGYTF,TRBV19,-,TRBJ1-2,-
TGTGCCAGCAGTCAAGCGATCAATGAGCAGTTCTTC,CASSQAINEQFF,TRBV6-2/TRBV6-3,-,TRBJ2-1,-
TGTGCCAGCAGCTCAACTTCCAGGGGCTATAATTCACCCCTCCACTTT,CASSSTSRGYNSPLHF,TRBV11-2,-,TRBJ1-6,-
TGTGCCAGTACCCCTACACAGTTTTCCGCCGGGGAGCTGTTTTTT,CASTPTQFSAGELFF,TRBV19,-,TRBJ2-2,-
TGTGCCAGCAGGGACAGAACTAACTATGGCTACACCTTC,CASRDRTNYGYTF,TRBV7-2,-,TRBJ1-2,-
TGTGCCAGCAGTGATGATGGACACCATGACGAACTGTTTTTT,CASSDDGHHDELFF,TRBV2,-,TRBJ1-4,-
TGTGCCAGCTCACCATCCGGGAGATGGAATGAAAAACTGTTTTTT,CASSPSGRWNEKLFF,TRBV18,once,TRBJ1-4,-
TGTGCCAGCAGCTTTGTTCGGTCCGAGAACTATGGCTACACCTTC,CASSFVRSENYGYTF,TRBV7-8,-,TRBJ1-2,-
TGTGCCAGTACTACTTTGGCGGGCAGCTCCTACAATGAGCAGTTCTTC,CASTTLAGSSYNEQFF,TRBV19,-,TRBJ2-1,-